Listed below are T cell receptor beta chains from one sample, sequenced in a study of control samples from healthy donors and cancer patients. Measured with immunoSEQ multiplex PCR; TCRdb has only the in-frame clones, and not every one. Counted here are 100,000 to 150,000 clones, 85% to 95% occurring once; the ten biggest clones make up 0.5% to 0.7%. Sequencing used PBMCs. Source of these receptors: an elderly man with head and neck cancer. The CDR3 runs from the conserved cysteine through the conserved F or W. D genes are given only for firm matches. The size entry is marked missing in some rows and otherwise reads once, few, many or a size class.

DNA	CDR3	D	size	V	J
TGTGCCAGCAGCTTAGCGAGGGGGGCACTGATGAACACTGAAGCTTTCTTT	CASSLARGALMNTEAFF	-	once	TRBV7-2	TRBJ1-1
TGTGCCAGCAGCTTGAGAGGGGTGGATTCACCCCTCCACTTT	CASSLRGVDSPLHF	-	-	TRBV5-6	TRBJ1-6
TGTGCCAGCAGTTACTCGAAAGAGTTCTTC	CASSYSKEFF	-	-	TRBV6-6	TRBJ2-1
TGTGCCAGTAGTACCGCCGGGACGGGAAACACTGAAGCTTTCTTT	CASSTAGTGNTEAFF	-	-	TRBV19	TRBJ1-1
TGTGCCAGCAGCTTGGCCCAGGGGGCGGCTGGCTACACCTTC	CASSLAQGAAGYTF	TRBD1	-	TRBV5-6	TRBJ1-2
TGTGCCACCAGCAGAGAGGCAGGGGCCTATGGCTACACCTTC	CATSREAGAYGYTF	-	-	TRBV15	TRBJ1-2
TGTGCCAGCAGACTAGCTGGGGGGACTGGAAACACCATATATTTT	CASRLAGGTGNTIYF	-	-	TRBV3-1/TRBV3-2	TRBJ1-3
TGCAGCGTTGCCTATGACCAGTCAGATACGCAGTATTTT	CSVAYDQSDTQYF	-	-	TRBV29-1	TRBJ2-3
TGTGCCAGCAGCTTCCCCCGTCGGCGAGGGAACACTGAAGCTTTCTTT	CASSFPRRRGNTEAFF	-	-	TRBV7-9	TRBJ1-1
TGTGCCAGCACCGGGGGACCCGGGAATAGCTATGAGCAGTTCTTC	CASTGGPGNSYEQFF	-	-	TRBV5-4	TRBJ2-1
TGTGCCAGCAGAGGCCGTGGGGGCGAGCAGTACTTC	CASRGRGGEQYF	-	once	TRBV6-5	TRBJ2-7